Below are 31 T cell receptor beta chains sequenced from a single sample in a study of cytomegalovirus exposure and HLA in healthy donors. Researchers ran the PCR with 60 Vbeta and 13 Jbeta primers. TCRdb's copy holds only in-frame clones and misses some; the assay was immunoSEQ multiplex PCR. This table holds 130,000 to 150,000 clones, about 80% found once. Sequenced: PBMCs. All receptors derive from a woman aged 60-75 years in good health and CMV-seropositive.

The chain has TRBV10-2 and TRBJ2-3; D call uncertain. Between the trimmed V and J ends, which lost 2 bases and 6 bases, there was a span of 12 bases. The CDR3 loop spans 14 amino acids. The germline gives CDR1 WSHSY, CDR2 SAAADI. The CDR3 is CASSEILQRDTQYF. The CDR3 nucleotides are TGCGCCAGCAGTGAGATACTCCAGAGGGATACGCAGTATTTT.

The rearrangement uses TRBV9 and TRBJ2-1; D might be TRBD2 (6 bases). Trimming pared 6 bases from V and 10 bases from J, leaving 17 bases between. The CDR3 loop spans 13 amino acids. Germline values: CDR1 SGDLS, CDR2 YYNGEE. The CDR3 DNA reads TGTGCCAGCACCCAGGACCCGGCGGGGGAGCAGTTCTTC. This sequence encodes CASTQDPAGEQFF.

The CDR3 region has the DNA TGTGCCAGCAGCCCGGGGACCTACGAGCAGTACTTC. Residues: CASSPGTYEQYF. The rearrangement joins TRBV6-5 to TRBJ2-7; D is possibly TRBD2 (5 bases). Germline V gene sequence: CDR1 MNHEY, CDR2 SVGAGI. Trimming left V 6 bases short and J 2 bases short, with 8 bases between. The CDR3 is 12 amino acids.

This clone was recorded a few times. V gene TRBV5-1 combines with J gene TRBJ2-7, with unresolved D. The CDR3 has 15 residues. The V gene lost 4 bases and the J gene lost 3 bases, with 17 bases spanning the gap. Germline assignment: CDR1 SGHRS and CDR2 YFSETQ. Here the CDR3 DNA reads TGCGCCAGCAGCCCCGACGGGTCAATTGTCTACGAGCAGTACTTC. This translates into CASSPDGSIVYEQYF.

This clone was detected only a few times. This chain joins TRBV7-9 and TRBJ2-5; D gene ambiguous. The end of the DNA is better explained by TRBJ2-7, so the J call may be wrong. The CDR3 is 11 residues long. Germline assignment: CDR1 SEHNR and CDR2 FQNEAQ (reference sequence). Written as DNA, the CDR3 is TGTGCCAGCAGCTTAATCCACGAGCAGTACTTC. Translating gives CASSLIHEQYF.

The chain is built from TRBV7-9 and TRBJ2-2, with 10 bases that match TRBD1. Germline CDR1 reads SEHNR; CDR2 reads FQNEAQ (reference sequence). J lost 6 bases, V lost 0 bases, and 7 bases had no gene match. The CDR3 sequence is 17 residues long. The CDR3 DNA is TGTGCCAGCAGCTTAGCGGCGGGACAGGGGTATCCCGGGGAGCTGTTTTTT. The encoded protein is CASSLAAGQGYPGELFF.

In its sample, this clone was seen a few times. Here the CDR3 DNA reads TGCGCCAGCAGCCCGGGACTAGCGGGATTTCGTGATGAGCAGTTCTTC. This gives the protein CASSPGLAGFRDEQFF. J is TRBJ2-1 and V is TRBV4-1; 13 nucleotides line up with TRBD2. The CDR3 spans 16 residues. Per the germline V gene, CDR1 is MGHRA and CDR2 is YSYEKL. The V segment lost 4 bases and the J segment 8 bases; nucleotides outside the gene matches: 8.

The CDR3 loop is CASSARVDEQFF. CDR3 coding DNA: TGTGCCAGCAGTGCCAGGGTGGATGAGCAGTTCTTC. The chain recombines TRBV6-1 with TRBJ2-1; possibly TRBD1 for D (5 bases). CDR1 MNHNS and CDR2 SASEGT come from the germline V gene. V was pared by 4 bases and J by 8 bases, with 9 bases between. The CDR3 runs to 12 residues.

V and J are TRBV19 and TRBJ1-3; 8 positions match TRBD1. This CDR3 comprises 14 residues. Germline V gene data show CDR1 as LNHDA and CDR2 as SQIVND (reference sequence). The trim removed 8 bases at V and 3 bases at J, leaving 6 bases unmatched. The CDR3 coding sequence is TGTGCCAGTCCGGACAGGGTGGATGGAAACACCATATATTTT. It is translated as CASPDRVDGNTIYF.

This clone was counted once. The rearrangement joins TRBV11-2 to TRBJ2-7; 10 positions match TRBD1. Germline assignment: CDR1 SGHAT and CDR2 FQNNGV. The CDR3 has 16 amino acids. J lost 2 bases, V lost 4 bases, and 8 bases had no gene match. CDR3 in DNA: TGTGCCAGCAGCTCCCTTTGGGACAGGGGAGCCTACGAGCAGTACTTC. Encoded protein: CASSSLWDRGAYEQYF.

This chain connects TRBV30 to TRBJ1-6; TRBD1 aligns across 10 bases. The germline CDR1 and CDR2 sequences are GTSNPN and SVGIG (reference sequence). V was clipped by 1 base and J by 7 bases; unmatched bases: 4. This CDR3 is 15 amino acids long. The CDR3 coding sequence is TGTGCCTGGAGTGGGGACAGGGGTCAGAATTCACCCCTCCACTTT. This translates into CAWSGDRGQNSPLHF.

The CDR3 DNA is TGCAGCGTTCTGACAGGGGCGCCCTACAATGAGCAGTTCTTC. Translation gives CSVLTGAPYNEQFF. The chain uses TRBV29-1 and TRBJ2-1; 8 bases are a match to TRBD1. The V gene end was trimmed by 5 bases and the J gene end by 2 bases; junction bases not matched to a gene: 5. The germline V gene has CDR1 SQVTM and CDR2 ANQGSEA. The CDR3 extends over 14 amino acids.

V gene TRBV5-6 combines with J gene TRBJ1-6, with D possibly TRBD1 on 5 matching bases. V was pared by 3 bases and J by 17 bases, with 15 bases between. CDR1 is SGHDT, CDR2 YYEEEE, per germline. This CDR3 has 12 amino acids. CDR3 residues: CASSSAGTKIHF. As DNA, the CDR3 is TGTGCCAGCAGCTCCGCCGGGACTAAAATCCACTTT.

The gene calls are TRBV2 and TRBJ2-3, with TRBD2 identical over 11 bases. There are 15 residues in the CDR3. V shed 6 bases, J shed 5 bases, and the junction held 7 bases outside the gene matches. CDR1 SNHLY and CDR2 FYNNEI come from the germline V gene. As DNA, the CDR3 is TGTGCCAGCAGAGGGACTAGCGGAGGGGGAGATACGCAGTATTTT. It specifies CASRGTSGGGDTQYF.

This clone was found a few times. This chain uses TRBV10-3 with TRBJ2-5; D unresolved. The J call is in doubt because the DNA end fits TRBJ2-7 better. This CDR3 has 11 residues. Germline loops: CDR1 ENHRY, CDR2 SYGVKD. Here the CDR3 reads CAISEAYEQYF. The DNA for the CDR3 is TGTGCCATCAGTGAGGCCTACGAGCAGTACTTC.

The gene calls are TRBV6-5 and TRBJ2-1; 13 nucleotides match TRBD2. The CDR3 runs 15 residues. The V gene end was trimmed by 1 base and the J gene end by 6 bases; junction bases not matched to a gene: 0. CDR1 is MNHEY, CDR2 SVGAGI, per germline. This chain's CDR3 is CASSYWTSGSNEQFF. The CDR3 DNA sequence: TGTGCCAGCAGTTACTGGACTAGCGGGAGCAATGAGCAGTTCTTC.

The chain is built from TRBV28 and TRBJ1-2; a possible D gene is TRBD1 (5 bases). The CDR3 spans 13 residues. CDR1 and CDR2 from the germline V gene are MDHEN and SYDVKM. The germline V and J ends were trimmed by 2 bases and 4 bases, with 8 bases remaining between them. In nucleotides, the CDR3 is TGTGCCAGCAGTTTAGTGGGGGGCTATGGCTACACCTTC. Encoded protein: CASSLVGGYGYTF.

The chain couples TRBV5-3 to TRBJ1-1, with 8 bases matching TRBD1. TRBV5-3 is designated an ORF whose function remains uncertain. Trimming took 3 bases from V and 11 from J; bases not matched to a gene: 12. There are 14 residues in the CDR3. CDR3 in amino acids: CARSSRQGALVAFF. The CDR3 bases are TGTGCCAGAAGCTCGCGGCAGGGGGCCTTGGTCGCTTTCTTT.

The V call is TRBV19, the J call TRBJ1-4; D is possibly TRBD1 (6 bases). Germline CDR1 and CDR2: LNHDA and SQIVND (reference sequence). V dropped 6 bases and J dropped 3 bases, with 14 bases sitting between them. The CDR3 runs to 15 residues. The CDR3 spells CASRDQGLPNEKLFF. The CDR3 nucleotides are TGTGCCAGTAGGGACCAGGGGTTGCCTAATGAAAAACTGTTTTTT.

This sequence joins TRBV19 and TRBJ1-2; weak D call: TRBD1 (5 bases). Trimming shortened V by 7 bases and J by 2 bases, and 11 bases separated the two germline ends. This CDR3 spans 13 amino acids. Looked up from germline, CDR1 is LNHDA and CDR2 is SQIVND (reference sequence). In nucleotides, the CDR3 is TGTGCCAGTAACGCAGGGCCCAACTATGGCTACACCTTC. As protein: CASNAGPNYGYTF.

The rearrangement joins TRBV30 to TRBJ1-3, with TRBD1 matching over 8 bases. CDR3 length: 15 residues. V dropped 2 bases and J dropped 3; count of bases not matched to a gene: 6. Germline CDR1 GTSNPN, CDR2 SVGIG (reference sequence). CDR3 bases: TGTGCCTGGAGTTTGGCAGGGGGCTTTGGAAACACCATATATTTT. As protein: CAWSLAGGFGNTIYF.

V gene TRBV19 combines with J gene TRBJ2-1; 8 nucleotides line up with TRBD2. V was pared by 7 bases and J by 6 bases, with 8 bases of the junction left unmatched. The CDR3 runs to 14 residues. CDR1 is LNHDA, CDR2 SQIVND, per germline (reference sequence). The CDR3 DNA reads TGTGCCAGTACGACGGGAGGGCCGGCCAATGAGCAGTTCTTC. This sequence encodes CASTTGGPANEQFF.

This sequence joins TRBV2 and TRBJ2-2, with 13 bases aligning to TRBD2. The junction had 7 bases not matched to a gene; V was cut back by 6 bases and J by 6 bases. Germline V gene sequence: CDR1 SNHLY, CDR2 FYNNEI. This CDR3 has 16 amino acids. The CDR3 DNA is TGTGCCAGCAGCGAGACTAGCGGGAGGTCTTCCGGGGAGCTGTTTTTT. Translation gives CASSETSGRSSGELFF.

V and J are TRBV9 and TRBJ2-2; TRBD2 might be the D (6 bases). CDR1 is SGDLS and CDR2 is YYNGEE in the germline V gene. This CDR3 spans 16 amino acids. V was trimmed by 0 bases and J by 2 bases, leaving 11 bases between them. The CDR3 nucleotides read TGTGCCAGCAGCGTAGCAGGACTACCTAACACCGGGGAGCTGTTTTTT. This gives the protein CASSVAGLPNTGELFF.

The chain couples TRBV4-2 to TRBJ1-1; 7 nucleotides align to TRBD1. V was pared by 2 bases and J by 6 bases, with 6 bases of the junction left unmatched. Germline CDR1 LGHNA, CDR2 YNFKEQ. The CDR3 runs to 14 residues. The CDR3 protein is CASSQPTGAAEAFF. In DNA, the CDR3 is TGTGCCAGCAGCCAACCAACAGGGGCGGCTGAAGCTTTCTTT.

The count of this clone is one. The V call is TRBV28, the J call TRBJ2-4; TRBD2 matches at 12 bases. Germline loops: CDR1 MDHEN, CDR2 SYDVKM. This CDR3 region has 14 residues. Trimming at V came to 5 bases and at J to 6 bases, leaving 2 bases not matched to a gene. As DNA, the CDR3 is TGTGCCAGCAGTATGGGACTAGCGGGAAACATTCAGTACTTC. As protein: CASSMGLAGNIQYF. The whole variable domain, remainder taken from reference TRBV28 and TRBJ2-4, is DVKVTQSSRYLVKRTGEKVFLECVQDMDHENMFWYRQDPGLGLRLIYFSYDVKMKEKGDIPEGYSVSREKKERFSLILESASTNQTSMYLCASSMGLAGNIQYFGAGTRLSVL.

The CDR3 coding sequence is TGTGCCAGCAGTTTCTGGGGGCCCACAGATACGCAGTATTTT. It is translated as CASSFWGPTDTQYF. This chain connects TRBV27 to TRBJ2-3; D perhaps matches TRBD1 (6 bases). The V end lost 3 bases, the J end lost 2 bases, and 9 bases lay between the germline ends. The CDR3 extends over 14 amino acids. In germline, CDR1 is MNHEY, CDR2 SMNVEV (reference sequence).

This clone was detected once. The V call is TRBV5-1, the J call TRBJ2-7, with 7 nucleotides matching TRBD2. The CDR3 loop spans 14 amino acids. The trim removed 4 bases at V and 5 bases at J, leaving 9 bases unmatched. The germline V gene has CDR1 SGHRS and CDR2 YFSETQ. Written as DNA, the CDR3 is TGCGCCAGCAGCAAGAGGGAGGGCCTGGACGAGCAGTACTTC. Translated: CASSKREGLDEQYF.

The rearrangement joins TRBV28 to TRBJ2-1; 10 bases agree with TRBD2. V trimming: 8 bases; J trimming: 5 bases; junction bases outside the gene matches: 9. Germline values: CDR1 MDHEN, CDR2 SYDVKM. This CDR3 spans 15 amino acids. CDR3 DNA: TGTGCCAGCGCCGTAGCGGGAGGCGCGGACAATGAGCAGTTCTTC. It encodes CASAVAGGADNEQFF.

Worth noting for this clone: The sample contains more than one DNA sequence encoding this CDR3. This rearrangement joins TRBV7-9 to TRBJ1-1; D not certain. This CDR3 comprises 14 residues. Trimming shortened V by 3 bases and J by 0 bases, and 8 bases separated the two germline ends. Germline V gives CDR1 SEHNR, CDR2 FQNEAQ (reference sequence). CDR3 residues: CASSLGQVNTEAFF. The CDR3 nucleotides read TGTGCCAGCAGCTTGGGTCAGGTGAACACTGAAGCTTTCTTT. Variable domain in full (rest from reference TRBV7-9 and TRBJ1-1): DTGVSQNPRHKITKRGQNVTFRCDPISEHNRLYWYRQTLGQGPEFLTYFQNEAQLEKSRLLSDRFSAERPKGSFSTLEIQRTEQGDSAMYLCASSLGQVNTEAFFGQGTRLTVV.

This rearrangement joins TRBV6-6 to TRBJ2-1; TRBD1 is a possible D gene (6 bases). V was cut by 6 bases and J by 8 bases, with 20 bases left in between. CDR1 and CDR2 (germline): MNHNY, SVGAGI (reference sequence). The CDR3 is made up of 15 amino acids. In DNA, the CDR3 is TGTGCCAGCAGCTTATCGGTTAGGGGGATCGATGAGCAGTTCTTC. The encoded protein is CASSLSVRGIDEQFF.